The T cell receptor beta chain under discussion was sequenced for a study of blood T cell repertoires in COVID-19 (dated by TCRdb to the early 2020s). Study-wide context: The collaborator samples originated in the United States, Italy and Spain and spanned the acute and convalescent phases of COVID-19. The material from the prospective study consisted of cDNA or gDNA derived from T cells, B-cell-depleted T cells, or PBMCs. The dataset comprised deeply sampled blood TCRbeta repertoires from subjects exposed to, actively infected with, or recovered from COVID-19. The repertoires were made available in a free public database intended to serve as a resource for research on the immune response to SARS-CoV-2. The samples were drawn from two sources: the first 160 participants of the ongoing ImmuneRACE study, and 1,254 subjects contributed by 6 global collaborators. The sample metadata nearly always contained a de-identified subject ID, COVID-19 status, age in years and sex. Where available, HLA class I and class II types were obtained from metadata supplied by the sample provider rather than from assay-based typing. Results and caveats for the whole study, not just this receptor: The quantity of clinical and demographic metadata differed by source and by participant and was supplied without curation.

In Seattle, one collaborating source enrolled patients while the infection was active and tracked those patients longitudinally over the course of disease. Collaborating institutions collected whole blood in K2EDTA tubes following their own protocols. For TCRbeta analysis, collaborators shipped samples in one of three forms: frozen whole blood, isolated PBMCs, or DNA extracted from either of those sample types. The immunoSEQ Assay, a bias-controlled multiplex PCR, was used to amplify TCRbeta CDR3 regions from genomic DNA. The study's own analysis went as follows. Within the assay, amplification of reference gene primers was used to estimate how many nucleated cells each sample contained. Sequence reads were collapsed and filtered to measure the absolute abundance of every unique TCRbeta CDR3 rearrangement. For each sample, productive Simpson clonality was calculated as the square root of Simpson's diversity index across productive rearrangements. The source is immuneACCESS, and TCRdb retained only in-frame sequences with V and J called. Part of the clones is not carried over; for the studies checked, unresolved V genes explain less than half of this, and the remainder is unexplained. Clone size and the V and J calls come from that table; the DNA yielded D and trimming. The sample table lists approximately 150,000 clones, roughly four fifths of them with a count of one. 2.5% to 3% of the sample belongs to the ten largest clones.

About this clone itself: The antigen it binds to is not known. The junction departs from the called germline gene at one end, perhaps through a read error.

The CDR3 sequence holds 12 residues, the cysteine and phenylalanine included. The read is trimmed to its CDR3 DNA, 36 bases read in frame from base 1. The chain employs TRBV12-3 or TRBV12-4 and TRBJ1-5; 10 junctional bases match TRBD1. The sequenced material came from peripheral blood. The TCR sequence derives from a woman of 80 years or more with COVID-19, enrolled during active disease. The nucleotide sequence reads as follows: TGTGCCAGCAGTTTCCGGGACAGGGGTTTGAATTTT. Its translation reads: CASSFRDRGLNF.